This is a list of T cell receptor beta chains from one sample in a study of cytomegalovirus exposure and HLA in healthy donors. Sequenced by immunoSEQ multiplex PCR; TCRdb stores in-frame clones only, minus some. The sample table sets out under 150,000 clones. Sequencing used PBMCs. The source is a man between 35 and 55 years old in good health and CMV-seronegative. Both conserved end residues are part of each CDR3. The order of the fields is J gene, V gene, D gene, CDR3 protein. D genes are given only for firm matches.

j_call: TRBJ2-7; v_call: TRBV11-2; d_call: NA; cdr3_aa: CASSNPWGGGGLYEQYF
j_call: TRBJ1-4; v_call: TRBV28; d_call: NA; cdr3_aa: CASSLSGLGGHEKLFF
j_call: TRBJ2-5; v_call: TRBV6-5; d_call: TRBD1; cdr3_aa: CASRRQGAGEQYF
j_call: TRBJ2-5; v_call: TRBV2; d_call: NA; cdr3_aa: CASSSSGAYRGETQYF
j_call: TRBJ1-5; v_call: TRBV9; d_call: TRBD1; cdr3_aa: CASSPSRGPNQPQHF
j_call: TRBJ2-1; v_call: TRBV7-2; d_call: TRBD2; cdr3_aa: CASSPRTSFYEQFF
j_call: TRBJ2-7; v_call: TRBV19; d_call: TRBD2; cdr3_aa: CASSLAGAYEQYF
j_call: TRBJ1-2; v_call: TRBV29-1; d_call: NA; cdr3_aa: CSVSSRQTNYGYTF
j_call: TRBJ1-3; v_call: TRBV18; d_call: TRBD1; cdr3_aa: CASSLGQEDSGNTIYF
j_call: TRBJ1-6; v_call: TRBV2; d_call: NA; cdr3_aa: CASSEAAGTRSPLHF
j_call: TRBJ1-5; v_call: TRBV6-4; d_call: TRBD1; cdr3_aa: CASSETGHQPQHF
j_call: TRBJ2-5; v_call: TRBV7-9; d_call: NA; cdr3_aa: CASSFAGTYQETQYF
j_call: TRBJ1-1; v_call: TRBV5-4; d_call: NA; cdr3_aa: CASSLTRETEAFF
j_call: TRBJ2-2; v_call: TRBV9; d_call: TRBD1; cdr3_aa: CASSARDRGPANTGELFF